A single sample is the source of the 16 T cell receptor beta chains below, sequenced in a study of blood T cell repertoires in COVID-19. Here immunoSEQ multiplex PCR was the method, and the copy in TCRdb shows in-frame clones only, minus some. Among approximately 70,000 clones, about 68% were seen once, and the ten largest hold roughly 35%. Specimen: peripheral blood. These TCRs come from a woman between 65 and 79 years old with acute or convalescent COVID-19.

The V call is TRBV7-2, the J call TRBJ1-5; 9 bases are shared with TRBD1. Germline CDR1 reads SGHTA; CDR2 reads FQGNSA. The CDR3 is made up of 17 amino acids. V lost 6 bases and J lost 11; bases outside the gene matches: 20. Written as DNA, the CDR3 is TGTGCCAGCAGTCCAACACCGGGACAGGGACCCGTCTTGACCCAGCATTTT. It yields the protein CASSPTPGQGPVLTQHF.

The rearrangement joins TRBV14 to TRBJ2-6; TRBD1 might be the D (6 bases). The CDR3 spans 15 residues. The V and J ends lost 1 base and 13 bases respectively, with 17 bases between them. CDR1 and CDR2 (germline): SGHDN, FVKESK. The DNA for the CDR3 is TGTGCCAGCAGCCAAGCCGGGACAAGGGGACGAGTCCTGACTTTC. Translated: CASSQAGTRGRVLTF.

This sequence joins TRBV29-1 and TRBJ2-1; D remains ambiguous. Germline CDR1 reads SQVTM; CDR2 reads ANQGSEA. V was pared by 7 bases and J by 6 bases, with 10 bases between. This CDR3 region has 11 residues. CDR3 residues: CSGTRGNEQFF. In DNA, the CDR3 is TGCAGCGGTACCCGAGGCAATGAGCAGTTCTTC.

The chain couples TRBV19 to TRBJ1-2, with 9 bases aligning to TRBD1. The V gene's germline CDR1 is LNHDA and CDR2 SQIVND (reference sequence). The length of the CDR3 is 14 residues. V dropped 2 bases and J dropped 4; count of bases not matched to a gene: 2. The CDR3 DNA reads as TGTGCCAGTAGTATACGACAGGGGGGCTATGGCTACACCTTC. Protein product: CASSIRQGGYGYTF.

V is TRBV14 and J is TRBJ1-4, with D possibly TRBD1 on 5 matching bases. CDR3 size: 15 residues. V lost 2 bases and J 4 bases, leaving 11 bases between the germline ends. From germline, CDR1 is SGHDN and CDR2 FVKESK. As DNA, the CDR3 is TGTGCCAGCAGCCAACTGGGACTGAATAATGAAAAACTGTTTTTT. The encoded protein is CASSQLGLNNEKLFF.

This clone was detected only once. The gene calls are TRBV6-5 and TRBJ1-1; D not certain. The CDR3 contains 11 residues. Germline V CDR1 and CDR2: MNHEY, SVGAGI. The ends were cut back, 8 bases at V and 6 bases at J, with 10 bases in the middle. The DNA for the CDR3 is TGTGCCAGCTACGCGGATTCTGAAGCTTTCTTT. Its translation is CASYADSEAFF.

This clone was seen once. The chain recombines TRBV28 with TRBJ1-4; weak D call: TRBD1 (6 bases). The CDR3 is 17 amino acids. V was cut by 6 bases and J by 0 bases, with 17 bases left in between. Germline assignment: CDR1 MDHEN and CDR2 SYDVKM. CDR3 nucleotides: TGTGCCAGCAGCTTGCGGACAGCCGTTGCAACTAATGAAAAACTGTTTTTT. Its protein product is CASSLRTAVATNEKLFF.

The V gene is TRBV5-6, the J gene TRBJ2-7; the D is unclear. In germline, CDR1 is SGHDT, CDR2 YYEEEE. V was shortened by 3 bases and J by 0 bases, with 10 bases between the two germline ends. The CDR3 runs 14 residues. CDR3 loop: CASSSMALSYEQYF. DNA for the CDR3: TGTGCCAGCAGCTCGATGGCCCTCTCCTACGAGCAGTACTTC.

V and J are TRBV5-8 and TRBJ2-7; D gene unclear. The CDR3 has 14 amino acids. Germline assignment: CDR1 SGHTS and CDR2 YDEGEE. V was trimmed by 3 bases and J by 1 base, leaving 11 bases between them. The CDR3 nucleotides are TGTGCCAGCAGCTACCGGGTCGATTCCTACGAGCAGTACTTC. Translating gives CASSYRVDSYEQYF. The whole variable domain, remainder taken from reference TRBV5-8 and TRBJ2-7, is EAGVTQSPTHLIKTRGQQATLRCSPISGHTSVYWYQQALGLGLQFLLWYDEGEERNRGNFPPRFSGRQFPNYSSELNVNALELEDSALYLCASSYRVDSYEQYFGPGTRLTVT.

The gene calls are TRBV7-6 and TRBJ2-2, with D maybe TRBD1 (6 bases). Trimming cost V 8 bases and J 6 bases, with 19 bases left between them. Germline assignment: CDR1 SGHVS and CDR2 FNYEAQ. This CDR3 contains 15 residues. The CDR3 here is CASCPTGPAAGELFF. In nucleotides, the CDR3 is TGTGCCAGCTGCCCAACAGGGCCCGCGGCCGGGGAGCTGTTTTTT.

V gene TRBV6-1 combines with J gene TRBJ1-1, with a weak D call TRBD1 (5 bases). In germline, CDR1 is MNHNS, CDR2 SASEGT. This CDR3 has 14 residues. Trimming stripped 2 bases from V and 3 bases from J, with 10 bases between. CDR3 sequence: CASSEKMGHTEAFF. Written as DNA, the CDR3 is TGTGCCAGCAGTGAAAAAATGGGGCACACTGAAGCTTTCTTT.

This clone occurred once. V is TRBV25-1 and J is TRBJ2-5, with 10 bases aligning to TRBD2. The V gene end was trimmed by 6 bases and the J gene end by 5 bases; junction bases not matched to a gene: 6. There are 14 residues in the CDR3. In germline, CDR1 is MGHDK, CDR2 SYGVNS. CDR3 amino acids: CASRGTSAMETQYF. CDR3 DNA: TGTGCCAGCAGGGGGACTAGCGCGATGGAGACCCAGTACTTC. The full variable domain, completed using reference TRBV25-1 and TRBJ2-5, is EADIYQTPRYLVIGTGKKITLECSQTMGHDKMYWYQQDPGMELHLIHYSYGVNSTEKGDLSSESTVSRIRTEHFPLTLESARPSHTSQYLCASRGTSAMETQYFGPGTRLLVL.

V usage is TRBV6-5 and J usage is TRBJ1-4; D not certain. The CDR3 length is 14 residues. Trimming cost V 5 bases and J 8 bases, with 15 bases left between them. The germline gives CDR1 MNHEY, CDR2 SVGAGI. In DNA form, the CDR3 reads TGTGCCAGCAGTCCCAGACTAAAAGGGGAAAAACTGTTTTTT. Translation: CASSPRLKGEKLFF.

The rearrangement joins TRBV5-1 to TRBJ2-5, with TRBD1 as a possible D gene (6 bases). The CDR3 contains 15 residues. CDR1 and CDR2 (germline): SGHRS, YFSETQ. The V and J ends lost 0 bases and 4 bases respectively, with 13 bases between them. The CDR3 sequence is CASSLEGSRGETQYF. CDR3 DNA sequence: TGCGCCAGCAGCTTGGAGGGTAGCAGGGGAGAGACCCAGTACTTC.

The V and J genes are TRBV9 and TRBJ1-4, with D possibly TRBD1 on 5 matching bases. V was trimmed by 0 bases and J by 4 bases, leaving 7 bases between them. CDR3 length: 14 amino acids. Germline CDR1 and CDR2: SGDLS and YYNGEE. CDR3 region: CASSVGQINEKLFF. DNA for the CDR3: TGTGCCAGCAGCGTAGGACAGATTAATGAAAAACTGTTTTTT.

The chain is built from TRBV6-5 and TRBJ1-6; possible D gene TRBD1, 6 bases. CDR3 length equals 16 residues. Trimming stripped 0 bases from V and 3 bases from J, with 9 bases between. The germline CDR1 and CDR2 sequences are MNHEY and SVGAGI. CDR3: CASSYSPTGYNSPLHF. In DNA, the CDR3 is TGTGCCAGCAGTTACTCCCCGACAGGCTATAATTCACCCCTCCACTTT.